The 6 T cell receptor beta chains in this list originate from one sample, sequenced in a study of molecular identifiers for immune sequencing clone quantification. TCRdb recomputed calls from the PCR reads with MiXCR, one row per CDR3 protein. This table has 490,000 or so distinct CDR3 sequences, around a fifth appearing once. What was sequenced was naive CD8+ T cells from blood, with Jurkat cell RNA spiked in. The subset was: FACS-sorted CD8+CD4-CCR7+CD45RA+ naive T cells. The receptors shown here come from a human donor in good health. Some libraries in this study had Jurkat cell RNA spiked in.

This clonotype was recorded only once. A single base separates this from a much larger clone, so it may be a read error. J is TRBJ2-7 and V is TRBV27, with 7 bases identical to TRBD1. The CDR3 consists of 14 residues. The germline V gene has CDR1 MNHEY and CDR2 SMNVEV (reference sequence). In nucleotides, the CDR3 is TGTCCCAGCAGTTTTTACAGGGGTGCCTACGAGCAGTACTTC. This encodes CPSSFYRGAYEQYF.

The genes are TRBV27 and TRBJ1-6; D is possibly TRBD1 (5 bases). Germline V lookup: CDR1 MNHEY, CDR2 SMNVEV (reference sequence). The length of the CDR3 is 14 residues. The V end was cut by 2 bases, the J end by 9 bases, with 11 bases between. CDR3 loop: CASSLQGYGSPLHF. Here the CDR3 DNA reads TGTGCCAGCAGTTTACAGGGCTATGGTTCACCCCTCCACTTT.

This clonotype was observed a handful of times. The rearrangement links TRBV28 to TRBJ1-2, with D maybe TRBD1 (5 bases). CDR3 length: 15 residues. From germline, CDR1 is MDHEN and CDR2 SYDVKM. The V end was cut by 3 bases, the J end by 0 bases, with 11 bases between. In nucleotides, the CDR3 is TGTGCCAGCAGTTTTCGAGGGGACGCTAACTATGGCTACACCTTC. Its protein product is CASSFRGDANYGYTF.

The chain employs TRBV4-1 and TRBJ2-2; no reliable D call. This CDR3 has 14 amino acids. Trimming pared 3 bases from V and 1 base from J, leaving 6 bases between. Germline-derived CDR1 and CDR2 are MGHRA and YSYEKL. This CDR3 reads CASSHHLNTGELFF. The CDR3 coding sequence is TGCGCCAGCAGCCATCATCTGAACACCGGGGAGCTGTTTTTT.

This clonotype was counted ten times or more. This chain joins TRBV12-3 or TRBV12-4 and TRBJ2-7; D might be TRBD2 (5 bases). V was shortened by 8 bases and J by 2 bases, with 13 bases between the two germline ends. This CDR3 spans 13 amino acids. CDR3 region: CASRGPEAYEQYF. As DNA, the CDR3 is TGTGCCAGCCGCGGCCCGGAGGCCTACGAGCAGTACTTC.

This chain uses TRBV2 with TRBJ1-2; tentatively, D is TRBD1 (6 bases). Per the germline V gene, CDR1 is SNHLY and CDR2 is FYNNEI. V lost 0 bases and J lost 7, with 9 bases in between. The CDR3 is 13 amino acids. DNA of the CDR3: TGTGCCAGCAGTGAAGCACAGGGCTGTGGCTACACCTTC. Protein sequence: CASSEAQGCGYTF.